This note documents a single T cell receptor beta chain sequence. Antigen unknown. The entry originates in a study of shared clonotypes between healthy human individuals. Notes on the study in general: Rarefaction analysis demonstrated incomplete sorted-subset sequencing notwithstanding large depth. There were few donors, and this limited the genetic and exposure-history diversity represented.

Trimming took 0 bases from V and 5 from J, leaving 8 bases between them. Germline V gene data show CDR1 as SGHRS and CDR2 as YFSETQ. CDR3 length: 13 amino acids. Assay execution took place at the deep level. Source study methods: Junction-only sequences produced by ImmunoSEQ had no quality scores, so filtering differed. The repertoire was sequenced with immunoSEQ multiplex PCR; TCRdb's copy has only in-frame clones and lacks some. V, J and clone size reflect that table, while D and trimming were determined from the DNA. The sample gives approximately 2,000,000 clones, just under 95% of which show up once; approximately 0.41% is in the top ten.

The V call is TRBV5-1, the J call TRBJ1-1, with D possibly matching TRBD1 (5 bases). This receptor was obtained from a man between 18 and 35 years old in good health. Some clones in this sample may be carry-over from other donors' samples. Sample: naive CD4+ T cells from PBMCs. This sample's subset: CD45RA+ positively selected. The CDR3 protein is CASSLVGTTEAFF. The CDR3 coding sequence is TGCGCCAGCAGCTTGGTGGGGACGACTGAAGCTTTCTTT. The variable domain in full, with the rest retrieved from reference TRBV5-1 and TRBJ1-1, is KAGVTQTPRYLIKTRGQQVTLSCSPISGHRSVSWYQQTPGQGLQFLFEYFSETQRNKGNFPGRFSGRQFSNSRSEMNVSTLELGDSALYLCASSLVGTTEAFFGQGTRLTVV.